Each of the 30 T cell receptor beta chains below was sequenced from the same sample in a study of regulatory T cells in long-lasting Graves disease. Arm-PCR of CDR3 regions and iRepertoire HTBI primers were used to build TCR beta libraries. Each CDR3 protein is one row after TCRdb ran MiXCR on the multiplex PCR reads. The sample holds 600,000 to 650,000 distinct CDR3 sequences, 15% to 20% seen once. Time point meaning: newly diagnosed GD, antithyroid drugs for less than 3 months. RNA from PBMCs was the source of the TCR library. These data were also reused for a study on T cells in Graves' hyperthyroidism and ophthalmopathy.

Sequencing used peripheral blood mononuclear cells (PBMCs), obtained at new diagnosis, from a patient treated with antithyroid drugs. The receptors here all came from a woman aged 25 to 45 with Graves disease.

In its sample, this clonotype was seen a few times. The J gene is TRBJ1-4, the V gene TRBV27; D unresolved. V was clipped by 0 bases and J by 4 bases, with 9 bases between them. Germline values: CDR1 MNHEY, CDR2 SMNVEV (reference sequence). This CDR3 comprises 15 residues. Here the CDR3 DNA reads TGTGCCAGCAGTTTATCGAATCGGATTAATGAAAAACTGTTTTTT. Its protein is CASSLSNRINEKLFF. Using reference TRBV27 and TRBJ1-4 for the parts outside the CDR3, the full variable domain is EAQVTQNPRYLITVTGKKLTVTCSQNMNHEYMSWYRQDPGLGLRQIYYSMNVEVTDKGDVPEGYKVSRKEKRNFPLILESPSPNQTSLYFCASSLSNRINEKLFFGSGTQLSVL.

This clonotype was detected a few times. The chain joins TRBV25-1 to TRBJ2-7; D gene ambiguous. The CDR3 totals 15 residues. In germline, CDR1 is MGHDK, CDR2 SYGVNS. Trimming removed 5 bases at V and 9 bases at J, with 23 bases between. CDR3 nucleotides: TGTGCCAGCAGTCACGGCCGCTTCAGTCCTATCGGGCAGTACTTC. Its translation is CASSHGRFSPIGQYF.

This clonotype was picked up one time. The chain links TRBV9 to TRBJ2-1; TRBD2 is a possible D gene (6 bases). The CDR3 runs 16 residues. Germline V lookup: CDR1 SGDLS, CDR2 YYNGEE. Between the trimmed V and J ends, which lost 2 bases and 5 bases, there was a span of 17 bases. This CDR3 reads CASSVIGRGDHNEQFF. Written as DNA, the CDR3 is TGTGCCAGCAGCGTGATCGGGAGAGGGGATCACAATGAGCAGTTCTTC.

This clonotype has a count of ten or more. The chain links TRBV15 to TRBJ1-1, with a tentative D call TRBD1 (5 bases). This CDR3 is 13 amino acids long. Germline-derived CDR1 and CDR2 are LNHNV and YYDKDF (reference sequence). The V end was cut by 2 bases, the J end by 5 bases, with 9 bases between. The CDR3, as DNA: TGTGCCACCAGCAGATTCTCAGGGACTGAAGCTTTCTTT. It is translated as CATSRFSGTEAFF. Looking up the rest from reference TRBV15 and TRBJ1-1 gives the full variable domain: DAMVIQNPRYQVTQFGKPVTLSCSQTLNHNVMYWYQQKSSQAPKLLFHYYDKDFNNEADTPDNFQSRRPNTSFCFLDIRSPGLGDTAMYLCATSRFSGTEAFFGQGTRLTVV.

This clonotype was detected only a few times. The V gene is TRBV6-1, the J gene TRBJ2-7; 8 bases agree with TRBD1. V was clipped by 4 bases and J by 7 bases; unmatched bases: 6. CDR3 length: 13 residues. Looked up from germline, CDR1 is MNHNS and CDR2 is SASEGT. The CDR3 DNA reads TGTGCCAGCAGTGTTCAGGGGGCTGGGGAGCAGTACTTC. Amino acids: CASSVQGAGEQYF.

The chain carries TRBV7-2 and TRBJ2-1, with TRBD2 identical over 13 bases. The CDR3 has 15 residues. Trimming cost V 5 bases and J 6 bases; bases outside gene matches: 4. Germline CDR1 reads SGHTA; CDR2 reads FQGNSA. The CDR3: CASSRTSGRINEQFF. Written as DNA, the CDR3 is TGTGCCAGCAGCCGGACTAGCGGGAGAATCAATGAGCAGTTCTTC.

The chain links TRBV30 to TRBJ1-5; TRBD1 matches 11 bases. This CDR3 contains 12 residues. The ends lost 3 bases at V and 10 bases at J; junction bases unmatched: 2. Germline V gives CDR1 GTSNPN, CDR2 SVGIG (reference sequence). CDR3 DNA sequence: TGTGCCTGGAGAGGGACAGGGGGACCCCAGCATTTT. Its protein product is CAWRGTGGPQHF.

The table lists this clonotype with a few counts. This chain links TRBV5-1 with TRBJ1-5; a weak D match, TRBD1 (6 bases). The V end lost 2 bases, the J end lost 2 bases, and 14 bases lay between the germline ends. Germline V gives CDR1 SGHRS, CDR2 YFSETQ. CDR3 length: 16 residues. CDR3 DNA sequence: TGCGCCAGCAGCTTAACTGGGGGCGCGGGCAATCAGCCCCAGCATTTT. Amino acid sequence: CASSLTGGAGNQPQHF.

This clonotype was seen many times. V is TRBV28 and J is TRBJ2-7; D tentatively fits TRBD1 or TRBD2 (6 bases each). Germline loops: CDR1 MDHEN, CDR2 SYDVKM. The CDR3 sequence is 17 residues long. The ends were cut back, 3 bases at V and 3 bases at J, with 21 bases in the middle. The CDR3 sequence is CASSLGDVAGGDYEQYF. The CDR3 bases are TGTGCCAGCAGTTTGGGCGATGTGGCCGGGGGCGACTACGAGCAGTACTTC. The full variable domain, with the rest looked up from reference TRBV28 and TRBJ2-7, is DVKVTQSSRYLVKRTGEKVFLECVQDMDHENMFWYRQDPGLGLRLIYFSYDVKMKEKGDIPEGYSVSREKKERFSLILESASTNQTSMYLCASSLGDVAGGDYEQYFGPGTRLTVT.

This clonotype has ten or more counts. The rearrangement joins TRBV7-2 to TRBJ2-5, with D perhaps TRBD1 (6 bases). The V gene lost 5 bases and the J gene lost 5 bases, with 21 bases spanning the gap. Per the germline V gene, CDR1 is SGHTA and CDR2 is FQGNSA. This CDR3 has 16 residues. CDR3 sequence: CASSPETGRVGETQYF. CDR3 DNA: TGTGCCAGCAGCCCCGAGACAGGACGGGTCGGGGAGACCCAGTACTTC.

The V and J genes are TRBV30 and TRBJ2-1; 9 bases fit TRBD2. The CDR3 loop spans 15 amino acids. V lost 4 bases and J lost 15; bases outside the gene matches: 19. Germline-derived CDR1 and CDR2 are GTSNPN and SVGIG (reference sequence). The CDR3 loop reads CAWNPGGGRARLRFF. The CDR3 region has the DNA TGTGCCTGGAACCCGGGGGGCGGGAGGGCCAGGTTAAGGTTCTTC.

This sequence joins TRBV2 and TRBJ1-1; 9 bases map to TRBD1. From germline, CDR1 is SNHLY and CDR2 FYNNEI. CDR3 size: 14 residues. Losses at the gene ends were 6 bases for V and 6 bases for J; bases not matched to a gene: 8. The CDR3, as DNA: TGTGCCAGCAGCCTAATGGACAGGGGTTCTGAAGCTTTCTTT. The encoded protein is CASSLMDRGSEAFF.

This clonotype was picked up a small number of times. The chain recombines TRBV19 with TRBJ2-3; D is unresolved. Trimming removed 6 bases from V and 0 bases from J, with 7 bases in between. There are 13 residues in the CDR3. In germline, CDR1 is LNHDA, CDR2 SQIVND (reference sequence). The CDR3 nucleotides read TGTGCCAGTAGACAGCTAAGCACAGATACGCAGTATTTT. Translation gives CASRQLSTDTQYF.

This clonotype came up many times. This chain uses TRBV2 with TRBJ1-1; a possible D gene is TRBD1 (5 bases). Deletions cut 6 bases from V and 3 bases from J, with 8 bases between. This CDR3 region has 12 residues. Per the germline V gene, CDR1 is SNHLY and CDR2 is FYNNEI. The CDR3 is CASRGLDTEAFF. The CDR3 DNA reads TGTGCCAGCAGGGGACTAGACACTGAAGCTTTCTTT.

V gene TRBV7-9 combines with J gene TRBJ1-1, with TRBD1 matching 7 bases. J gave up 1 base and V 3 bases, and 5 bases lay outside the gene matches. The length of the CDR3 is 15 residues. Per the germline V gene, CDR1 is SEHNR and CDR2 is FQNEAQ (reference sequence). This chain's CDR3 is CASSLTGLANTEAFF. Here the CDR3 DNA reads TGTGCCAGCAGCTTGACAGGGCTAGCGAACACTGAAGCTTTCTTT.

J is TRBJ2-1 and V is TRBV5-1; D unclear. The V and J ends lost 2 bases and 1 base respectively, with 13 bases between them. The germline CDR1 and CDR2 sequences are SGHRS and YFSETQ. CDR3 length: 16 residues. As DNA, the CDR3 is TGCGCCAGCAGCTTACGGGTGGGATTGTCCTACAATGAGCAGTTCTTC. This encodes CASSLRVGLSYNEQFF.

J is TRBJ2-5 and V is TRBV12-3 or TRBV12-4, with TRBD2 identical over 12 bases. The V segment lost 7 bases and the J segment 3 bases; nucleotides outside the gene matches: 9. The CDR3 has 16 amino acids. This CDR3 is CASNTPGLAGKETQYF. The CDR3 DNA is TGTGCCAGCAATACCCCGGGACTAGCGGGTAAAGAGACCCAGTACTTC.

This clonotype appeared a few times. V usage is TRBV19 and J usage is TRBJ2-7, with D unclear. The CDR3 has 14 residues. V lost 4 bases, J lost 3 bases, and 13 bases lay in between. CDR1 is LNHDA and CDR2 is SQIVND in the germline V gene (reference sequence). CDR3 coding DNA: TGTGCCAGTAGTAGCGACCTGGAAGTCTACGAGCAGTACTTC. Amino acids: CASSSDLEVYEQYF.

This rearrangement joins TRBV6-2 or TRBV6-3 to TRBJ1-5; 8 nucleotides agree with TRBD1. The CDR3 is made up of 15 amino acids. Unmatched junction bases numbered 12, after V lost 8 bases and J lost 6 bases. Looked up from germline, CDR1 is MNHEY and CDR2 is SVGEGT. The DNA of the CDR3 is TGTGCCAGCGGGGTACCAGGGGGCTTGAGTCAGCCCCAGCATTTT. It specifies CASGVPGGLSQPQHF.

This sequence joins TRBV29-1 and TRBJ2-1; D gene uncertain. CDR3 length: 12 amino acids. The V and J ends lost 8 bases and 4 bases respectively, with 12 bases between them. Germline V gene sequence: CDR1 SQVTM, CDR2 ANQGSEA. The CDR3, as DNA: TGCAGCCCCCTCGGGCGATACAATGAGCAGTTCTTC. Its translation is CSPLGRYNEQFF.

This clonotype was detected ten times or more. The chain combines TRBV2 with TRBJ1-6; D is undetermined. The CDR3 has 13 residues. Germline V gives CDR1 SNHLY, CDR2 FYNNEI. Deletions cut 5 bases from V and 6 bases from J, with 8 bases between. CDR3 amino acids: CASSKGPNSPLHF. The DNA of the CDR3 is TGTGCCAGCAGTAAGGGCCCTAATTCACCCCTCCACTTT.

This clonotype was picked up many times. This chain links TRBV12-3 or TRBV12-4 with TRBJ1-6; no firm D call. This CDR3 spans 15 amino acids. The V end was cut by 1 base, the J end by 7 bases, with 11 bases between. CDR3 nucleotides: TGTGCCAGCAGTTTAGTTCCCCTATCCAATTCACCCCTCCACTTT. It specifies CASSLVPLSNSPLHF.

At least ten counts were recorded for this clonotype. This chain uses TRBV20-1 with TRBJ2-7; a weak D match, TRBD1 (5 bases). The CDR3 consists of 17 residues. Germline assignment: CDR1 DFQATT and CDR2 SNEGSKA (reference sequence). V lost 1 base and J 2 bases, leaving 21 bases between the germline ends. The CDR3 DNA sequence: TGCAGTGCTAGAGTCGTGGGAAGGACACAAGGCCCCTACGAGCAGTACTTC. Amino acid sequence: CSARVVGRTQGPYEQYF.

On this clonotype: This CDR3 is missing its conserved last phenylalanine or tryptophan, likely due to a read error. J is TRBJ1-5 and V is TRBV5-6; D might be TRBD1 (5 bases). V gave up 4 bases and J gave up 2 bases, with 10 bases separating them. CDR1 and CDR2 (germline): SGHDT, YYEEEE. This CDR3 spans 14 amino acids. The CDR3 region is CASSTGGGNQPQHL. The CDR3 coding sequence is TGTGCCAGCAGCACGGGGGGGGGCAATCAGCCCCAGCATCTT.

This rearrangement joins TRBV5-1 to TRBJ1-4, with a weak D call TRBD1 (5 bases). The CDR3 loop spans 15 amino acids. Trimming pared 7 bases from V and 9 bases from J, leaving 22 bases between. CDR1 SGHRS and CDR2 YFSETQ come from the germline V gene. The CDR3 DNA follows: TGCGCCAGCCGAGGTTCACCCCGACAGCCCCAAAAACTGTTTTTT. This sequence encodes CASRGSPRQPQKLFF.

Notes on this clonotype: A read error may explain this, as a much larger clone is one base away. The CDR3 nucleotides are TGTACCAGCAGTTTATACATGTCCTACGAGCAGTACTTC. It yields the protein CTSSLYMSYEQYF. The chain employs TRBV28 and TRBJ2-7; D is uncertain. Germline CDR1 and CDR2: MDHEN and SYDVKM. This CDR3 comprises 13 residues.

V usage is TRBV27 and J usage is TRBJ2-4; the match to TRBD1 covers 9 bases. There are 17 residues in the CDR3. Looked up from germline, CDR1 is MNHEY and CDR2 is SMNVEV (reference sequence). The trim removed 6 bases at V and 0 bases at J, leaving 9 bases unmatched. The CDR3 sequence: CASSDRGSFLAKNIQYF. As DNA, the CDR3 is TGTGCCAGCAGCGACAGGGGGAGTTTTCTAGCCAAAAACATTCAGTACTTC.

This clonotype was seen ten or more times. The chain links TRBV6-5 to TRBJ1-1; D gene unclear. The ends were cut back, 6 bases at V and 1 base at J, with 9 bases in the middle. CDR1 MNHEY and CDR2 SVGAGI come from the germline V gene. The CDR3 covers 13 residues. The CDR3 DNA reads as TGTGCCAGCAGCTACAGTAAGAACACTGAAGCTTTCTTT. Its protein product is CASSYSKNTEAFF.

This clonotype was seen more than once but under ten times. The genes are TRBV19 and TRBJ1-4, with D unclear. Between the trimmed V and J ends, which lost 5 bases and 5 bases, there was a span of 9 bases. Germline loops: CDR1 LNHDA, CDR2 SQIVND (reference sequence). This CDR3 has 13 amino acids. The CDR3: CASSPSANEKLFF. The CDR3 region has the DNA TGTGCCAGTAGTCCTTCAGCGAATGAAAAACTGTTTTTT. The variable domain in full, completed from reference TRBV19 and TRBJ1-4, reads DGGITQSPKYLFRKEGQNVTLSCEQNLNHDAMYWYRQDPGQGLRLIYYSQIVNDFQKGDIAEGYSVSREKKESFPLTVTSAQKNPTAFYLCASSPSANEKLFFGSGTQLSVL.

Concerning this clonotype itself: One base away lies a much larger clone, so this may be a sequencing read error. The rearrangement links TRBV28 to TRBJ2-1; tentative D call: TRBD2 (5 bases). The CDR3 is 17 amino acids. Germline V lookup: CDR1 MDHEN, CDR2 SYDVKM. The CDR3 is CASSPFSRGISHNEQFF. The CDR3 DNA reads TGTGCCAGCAGTCCCTTCTCACGAGGGATCTCCCACAATGAGCAGTTCTTC.